This T cell receptor (beta chain) was observed in a study of blood T cell repertoires in COVID-19. In the original workflow: Reference gene primer amplification yielded estimated nucleated cell counts. TCRdb's copy holds only in-frame clones and misses some; the assay was immunoSEQ multiplex PCR. V and J calls and clone size are as listed in that table; D and trimming were resolved from the DNA. The sample holds more than 250,000 clones; 85% to 90% are singletons and the top ten take roughly 4%. Germline CDR1 SNHLY, CDR2 FYNNEI. The CDR3 length is 15 residues. V was pared by 4 bases and J by 6 bases, with 12 bases of the junction left unmatched.

The sequenced material came from peripheral blood. This sequence was found in a man aged 18 to 30 with active or convalescent COVID-19. This chain connects TRBV2 to TRBJ2-7; TRBD2 aligns across 7 bases. The CDR3 DNA follows: TGTGCCAGCAGTGCTTCGCGGGGGTCCCGAACCGAGCAGTACTTC. Translation: CASSASRGSRTEQYF.